These 5 T cell receptor beta chains share one sample of origin, sequenced in a study of vaccination effects on CD4 cells after COVID-19. Only in-frame clones appear in the TCRdb table, and some are missing; sequencing was by immunoSEQ multiplex PCR. The table includes approximately 57,000 clones, less than 80% detected once. Antigen specificity for these receptors is unknown. Scientists isolated CD4+ T cells after a roughly 10-day culture period ended. Vaccine administered to participants consisted of two doses of either BNT162b2 or mRNA-1273. The sequenced sample was CD4+ T cells from PBMCs cultured without peptide, obtained after COVID-19 vaccination. All receptors derive from a human donor who received a COVID-19 vaccine.

The CDR3 DNA reads TGTGCCAGCAGTGGTGGCCCGCAACTCAAAGCTTTCTTT. Its protein is CASSGGPQLKAFF. The rearrangement links TRBV12-3 or TRBV12-4 to TRBJ1-1; D remains unclear. The CDR3 totals 13 residues. The V end was cut by 5 bases, the J end by 9 bases, with 16 bases between.

The chain uses TRBV27 and TRBJ1-1; no reliable D call. Germline assignment: CDR1 MNHEY and CDR2 SMNVEV (reference sequence). The CDR3 is made up of 13 amino acids. V dropped 6 bases and J dropped 1 base, with 9 bases sitting between them. The CDR3 here is CASSPRQNTEAFF. CDR3 bases: TGTGCCAGCAGCCCAAGACAGAACACTGAAGCTTTCTTT.

The gene calls are TRBV9 and TRBJ2-7, with a weak D call TRBD2 (5 bases). Trimming removed 3 bases from V and 2 bases from J, with 12 bases in between. Germline values: CDR1 SGDLS, CDR2 YYNGEE. The CDR3 consists of 14 residues. CDR3 nucleotides: TGTGCCAGCAGCGAGACTACTAGGGCCTACGAGCAGTACTTC. This codes for CASSETTRAYEQYF.

This chain links TRBV7-6 with TRBJ1-3; D ambiguous. V lost 9 bases and J lost 5, with 11 bases in between. Germline CDR1 reads SGHVS; CDR2 reads FNYEAQ. The CDR3 sequence is 12 residues long. CDR3 nucleotides: TGTGCCAGTGTCTCCTATAGAAACACCATATATTTT. Its translation: CASVSYRNTIYF.

The chain uses TRBV19 and TRBJ1-1, with D perhaps TRBD1 (6 bases). Germline V gives CDR1 LNHDA, CDR2 SQIVND (reference sequence). The CDR3 extends over 16 amino acids. V shed 3 bases and J shed 7 bases, with 21 bases lying between them. The CDR3 DNA is TGTGCCAGTAGTATGTTAATGGCAGGGGTTAGGGGTGAAGCTTTCTTT. It is translated as CASSMLMAGVRGEAFF. Filled out from reference TRBV19 and TRBJ1-1, the complete variable domain reads DGGITQSPKYLFRKEGQNVTLSCEQNLNHDAMYWYRQDPGQGLRLIYYSQIVNDFQKGDIAEGYSVSREKKESFPLTVTSAQKNPTAFYLCASSMLMAGVRGEAFFGQGTRLTVV.